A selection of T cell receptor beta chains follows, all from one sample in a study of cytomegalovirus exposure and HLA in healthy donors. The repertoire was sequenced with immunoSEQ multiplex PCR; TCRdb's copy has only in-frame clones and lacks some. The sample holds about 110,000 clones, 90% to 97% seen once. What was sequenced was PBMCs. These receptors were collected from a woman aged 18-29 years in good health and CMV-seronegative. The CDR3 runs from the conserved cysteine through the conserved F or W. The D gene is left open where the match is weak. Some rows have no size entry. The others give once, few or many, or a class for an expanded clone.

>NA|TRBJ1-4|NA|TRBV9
TGTGCCAGCAGCACCGCCGGGGGTAGTCAGGAAAAACTGTTTTTT
CASSTAGGSQEKLFF
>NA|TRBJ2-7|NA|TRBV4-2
TGTGCCAGCAGCCAAGAGGGGGGGGCCTGGGCGGAAGAGCAGTACTTC
CASSQEGGAWAEEQYF
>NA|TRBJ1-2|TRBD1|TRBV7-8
TGTGCCAGCAGCTTAGTGTCAGGGGGCGCGGATGGCTACACCTTC
CASSLVSGGADGYTF
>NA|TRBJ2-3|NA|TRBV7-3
TGTGCCAGCAGCTTAAGAGGGGGGGCCGTTTCAGATACGCAGTATTTT
CASSLRGGAVSDTQYF
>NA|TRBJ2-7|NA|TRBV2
TGTGCCAGCAGTGATTGGGGGCCCCGCCAGTCCTACGAGCAGTACTTC
CASSDWGPRQSYEQYF
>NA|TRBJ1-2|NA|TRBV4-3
TGCGCCAGCAGCCGCAACACGGGGAACTATGGCTACACCTTC
CASSRNTGNYGYTF
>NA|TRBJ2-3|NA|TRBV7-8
TGTGCCAGCAGCTTAGGTGCGTCAGGGAGCACAGATACGCAGTATTTT
CASSLGASGSTDTQYF
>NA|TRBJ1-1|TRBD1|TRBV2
TGTGCCAGCAGGTCATGGGCAGGGGGGAACACTGAAGCTTTCTTT
CASRSWAGGNTEAFF
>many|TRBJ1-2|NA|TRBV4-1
TGCGCCAGCAGCCGGCCAGACAGGAACTATGGCTACACCTTC
CASSRPDRNYGYTF
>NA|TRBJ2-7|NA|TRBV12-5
TGTGCTAGTGGTCCCGAGGCTCTCGTCTCCTACGAGCAGTACTTC
CASGPEALVSYEQYF
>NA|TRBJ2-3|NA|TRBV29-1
TGCAGCGCAGTCGTGGCCGGGGATCTCACAGATACGCAGTATTTT
CSAVVAGDLTDTQYF
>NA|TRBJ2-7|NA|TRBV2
TGTGCCAGCAGTGACCCAAACTACGAGCAGTACTTC
CASSDPNYEQYF
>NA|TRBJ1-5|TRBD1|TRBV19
TGTGCCAGTAGCCCCGACAGGGGGCATCAGCCCCAGCATTTT
CASSPDRGHQPQHF
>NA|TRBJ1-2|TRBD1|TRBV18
TGTGCCAGCTCAGAAGGACAGGGGGATGGCTACACCTTC
CASSEGQGDGYTF
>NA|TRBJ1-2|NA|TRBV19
TGTGCCAGTAGTGAGACAGCAAAACTATATGGCTACACCTTC
CASSETAKLYGYTF
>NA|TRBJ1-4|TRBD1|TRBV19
TGTGCCAGTAGTAAGTGGAACCTACCAGGACAGGGCCCCAGACAGGCAACTAATGAAAAACTGTTTTTT
CASSKWNLPGQGPRQATNEKLFF
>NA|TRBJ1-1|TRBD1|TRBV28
TGTGCCAGCAGTAACAGGGGGCTCACTGAAGCTTTCTTT
CASSNRGLTEAFF
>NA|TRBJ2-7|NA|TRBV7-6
TGTGCCAGCAGCTTAGCCGAGGGGGGGGACGAGCAGTACTTC
CASSLAEGGDEQYF
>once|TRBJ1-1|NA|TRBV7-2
TGTGCCAGCAGCCGCGGGGGCATTAAGAACACTGAAGCTTTCTTT
CASSRGGIKNTEAFF
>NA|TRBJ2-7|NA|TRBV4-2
TGTGCCAGCAGCCGCACTTCCTCGACTAGTGGGTACGAGCAGTACTTC
CASSRTSSTSGYEQYF
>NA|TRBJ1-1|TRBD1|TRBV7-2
TGTGCCAGCAGCTTAATAGACGACAGGGGAAAAGAAGCTTTCTTT
CASSLIDDRGKEAFF
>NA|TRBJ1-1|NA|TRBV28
TGTGCCAGCAGTTCAAATCCGGGGGTGAACACTGAAGCTTTCTTT
CASSSNPGVNTEAFF
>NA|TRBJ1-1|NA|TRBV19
TGTGCCAGTAGTATAGATGGGGGCGTCGCTGAAGCTTTCTTT
CASSIDGGVAEAFF
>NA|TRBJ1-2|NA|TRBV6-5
TGTGCCAGCAGTTACTCGATGGGGGGGAGCTATGGCTACACCTTC
CASSYSMGGSYGYTF
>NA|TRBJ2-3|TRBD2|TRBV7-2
TGTGCCAGCAGCTTCCTTCCTAGCGGGGGGCGCACAGATACGCAGTATTTT
CASSFLPSGGRTDTQYF
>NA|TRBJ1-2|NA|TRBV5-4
TGTGCCAGCAGCTTGAACAGGGAATATGGCTACACCTTC
CASSLNREYGYTF
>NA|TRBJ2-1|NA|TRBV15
TGTGCCACCAGCAGAGATGCGGGGACCTCTTACAATGAGCAGTTCTTC
CATSRDAGTSYNEQFF
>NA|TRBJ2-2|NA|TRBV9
TGTGCCAGCAGCGTAGTTGGCCTGAACACCGGGGAGCTGTTTTTT
CASSVVGLNTGELFF
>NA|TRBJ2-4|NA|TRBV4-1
TGCGCCAGCAGCCGGCCAGCCAAAAACATTCAGTACTTC
CASSRPAKNIQYF
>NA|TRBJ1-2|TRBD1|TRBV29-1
TGCAGCGCCAATGGACAGGGAAACTATGGCTACACCTTC
CSANGQGNYGYTF
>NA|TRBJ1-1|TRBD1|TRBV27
TGTGCCAGCAGTCCCGGGACAGGGATGAACACTGAAGCTTTCTTT
CASSPGTGMNTEAFF
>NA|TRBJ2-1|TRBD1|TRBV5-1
TGCGCCAGCAGCTTAGGGGACAGCCACAATGAGCAGTTCTTC
CASSLGDSHNEQFF
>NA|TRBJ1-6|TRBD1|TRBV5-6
TGTGCCAGCAGCTTATCGACAGGGGGGTCCTATAATTCACCCCTCCACTTT
CASSLSTGGSYNSPLHF
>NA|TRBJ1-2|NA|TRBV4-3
TGCGCCAGCAGCCAAGATCTTTTAGGGGGCTATGGCTACACCTTC
CASSQDLLGGYGYTF
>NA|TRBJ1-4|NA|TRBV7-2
TGTGCCAGCAGCTTAAGCAGGGCGGGAGAAAAACTGTTTTTT
CASSLSRAGEKLFF
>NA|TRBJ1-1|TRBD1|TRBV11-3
TGTGCCAGCAGCCCAGGACAGGGAGCTGAAGCTTTCTTT
CASSPGQGAEAFF
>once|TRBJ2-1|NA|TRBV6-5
TGTGCCAGCAGGTACGGCAGTTCCTACAATGAGCAGTTCTTC
CASRYGSSYNEQFF
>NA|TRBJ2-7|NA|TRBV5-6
TGTGCCAGCAGCTGGCCCGGACTCTACGAGCAGTACTTC
CASSWPGLYEQYF
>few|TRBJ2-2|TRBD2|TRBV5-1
TGCGCCAGCAGCCCGATCATATCGGGGGGGAACACCGGGGAGCTGTTTTTT
CASSPIISGGNTGELFF
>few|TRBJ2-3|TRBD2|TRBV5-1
TGCGCCAGCAGCTTGGGGGGGACTAGCGGGGGAACAGATACGCAGTATTTT
CASSLGGTSGGTDTQYF
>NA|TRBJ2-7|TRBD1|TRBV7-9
TGTGCCAGCAGCTTAGGGGACAGGGTGAAAAAGCAGTACTTC
CASSLGDRVKKQYF